This is a list of T cell receptor beta chains from one sample in a study of HIV-infected patients and healthy controls. TCRdb independently ran MiXCR on the 5' RACE reads; one entry per CDR3 protein. The data contain over 5,000 distinct CDR3 sequences, around 21% of them singletons. The material sequenced was blood, taken before antiretroviral therapy. The source is an adult with HIV infection. The conserved cysteine and the conserved F or W are not part of the CDR3 here. Size is stated for part of the rows, as once, few or many counts, or as a class when the clone is expanded.

J | size | V | CDR3
TRBJ2-5 | large | TRBV5-6 | ASSLARRGAPQETQY
TRBJ2-3 | medium-sized | TRBV12-3/TRBV12-4 | ASSLSSPPDTQY
TRBJ2-7 | medium-sized | TRBV15 | ATSRDKGTGYYEQY
TRBJ1-5 | many | TRBV11-2 | ASSLVGGGNQPQH
TRBJ2-3 | many | TRBV2 | ASSDVAAYTDTQY
TRBJ2-2 | - | TRBV6-2/TRBV6-3 | ASSYSAGGPDTGELF
TRBJ2-2 | few | TRBV30 | AWGDYNTGELF
TRBJ2-3 | - | TRBV4-2 | ASSPTGTSVRDTQY
TRBJ2-1 | medium-sized | TRBV5-1 | ASSPSNRVPYSYNEQF
TRBJ2-1 | many | TRBV6-1 | ASSERGWNEQF
TRBJ1-1 | few | TRBV10-3 | AISESRGVNTEAF
TRBJ2-3 | - | TRBV15 | ATSRGQPQRTDTQY
TRBJ2-1 | medium-sized | TRBV15 | ATSRDRTPYNEQF
TRBJ1-2 | many | TRBV30 | AWRIESVGNYGYT
TRBJ1-2 | many | TRBV4-3 | ASSQAVRGYGYT
TRBJ2-7 | many | TRBV28 | ASSPTGPYEQY